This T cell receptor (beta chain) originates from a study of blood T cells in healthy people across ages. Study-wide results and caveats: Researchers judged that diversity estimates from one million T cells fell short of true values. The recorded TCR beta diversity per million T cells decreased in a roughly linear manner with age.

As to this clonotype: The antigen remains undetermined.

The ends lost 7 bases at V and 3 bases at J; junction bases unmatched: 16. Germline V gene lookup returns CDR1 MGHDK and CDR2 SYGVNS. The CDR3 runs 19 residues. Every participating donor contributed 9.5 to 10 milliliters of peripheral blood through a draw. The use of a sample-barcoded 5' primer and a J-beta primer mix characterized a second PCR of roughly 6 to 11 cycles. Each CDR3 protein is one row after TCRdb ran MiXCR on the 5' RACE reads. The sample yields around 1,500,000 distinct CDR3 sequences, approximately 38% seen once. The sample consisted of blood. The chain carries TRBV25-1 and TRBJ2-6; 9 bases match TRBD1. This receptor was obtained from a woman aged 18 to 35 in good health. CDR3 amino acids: CASTIRGDRVLCGANVLTF. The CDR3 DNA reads TGTGCCAGCACTATAAGGGGGGACAGGGTGTTATGTGGGGCCAACGTCCTGACTTTC.